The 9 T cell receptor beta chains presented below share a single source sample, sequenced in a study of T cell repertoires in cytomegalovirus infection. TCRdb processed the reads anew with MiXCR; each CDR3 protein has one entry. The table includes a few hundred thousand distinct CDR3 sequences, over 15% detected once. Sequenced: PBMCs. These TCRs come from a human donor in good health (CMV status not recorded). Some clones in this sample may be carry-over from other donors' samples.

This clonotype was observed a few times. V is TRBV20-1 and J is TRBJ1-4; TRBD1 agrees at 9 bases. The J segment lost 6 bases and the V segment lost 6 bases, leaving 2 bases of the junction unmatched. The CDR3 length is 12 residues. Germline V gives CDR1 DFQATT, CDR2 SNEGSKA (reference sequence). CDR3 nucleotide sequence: TGCAGTGCGGGACAGGGATATGAAAAACTGTTTTTT. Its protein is CSAGQGYEKLFF.

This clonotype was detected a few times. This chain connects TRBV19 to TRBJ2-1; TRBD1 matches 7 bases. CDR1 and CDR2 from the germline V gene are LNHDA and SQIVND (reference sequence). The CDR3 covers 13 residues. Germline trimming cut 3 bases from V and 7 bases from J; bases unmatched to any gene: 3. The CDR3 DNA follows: TGTGCCAGTAGTATCGTCAGGGGGAATGAGCAGTTCTTC. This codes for CASSIVRGNEQFF.

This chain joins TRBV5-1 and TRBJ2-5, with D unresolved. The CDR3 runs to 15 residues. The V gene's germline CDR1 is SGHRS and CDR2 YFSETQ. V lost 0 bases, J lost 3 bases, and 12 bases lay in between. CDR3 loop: CASSLEPTSKETQYF. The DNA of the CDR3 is TGCGCCAGCAGCTTGGAGCCTACCTCCAAAGAGACCCAGTACTTC.

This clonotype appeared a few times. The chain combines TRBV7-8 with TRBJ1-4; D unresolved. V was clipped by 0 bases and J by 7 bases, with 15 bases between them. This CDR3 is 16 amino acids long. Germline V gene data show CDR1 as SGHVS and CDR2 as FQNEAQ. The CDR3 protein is CASSLARGRASEKLFF. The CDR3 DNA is TGTGCCAGCAGCTTAGCACGGGGTCGGGCATCTGAAAAACTGTTTTTT.

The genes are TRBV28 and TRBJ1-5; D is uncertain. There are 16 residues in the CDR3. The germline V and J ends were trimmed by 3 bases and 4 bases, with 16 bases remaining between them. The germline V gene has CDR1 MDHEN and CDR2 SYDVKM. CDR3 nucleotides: TGTGCCAGCAGTTTTTGGGCCGGAAAATATAATCAGCCCCAGCATTTT. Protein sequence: CASSFWAGKYNQPQHF.

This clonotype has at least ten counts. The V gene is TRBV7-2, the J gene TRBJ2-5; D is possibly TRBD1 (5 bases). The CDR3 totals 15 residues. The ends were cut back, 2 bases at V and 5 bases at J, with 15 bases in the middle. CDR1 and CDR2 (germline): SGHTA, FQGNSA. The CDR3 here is CASSLNQGARETQYF. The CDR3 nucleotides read TGTGCCAGCAGCTTAAATCAGGGCGCCAGGGAGACCCAGTACTTC.

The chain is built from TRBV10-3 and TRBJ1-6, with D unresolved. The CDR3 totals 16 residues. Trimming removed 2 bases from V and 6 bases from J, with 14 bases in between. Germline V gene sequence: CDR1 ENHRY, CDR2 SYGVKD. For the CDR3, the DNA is TGTGCCATCAGTGAGGACGGAGGGAAGGGTAATTCACCCCTCCACTTT. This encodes CAISEDGGKGNSPLHF.

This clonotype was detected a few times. As DNA, the CDR3 is TGCGCCAGCAGCCAAGCCCGAGGGGGGGAGACCCAGTACTTC. This gives the protein CASSQARGGETQYF. The chain links TRBV4-3 to TRBJ2-5, with D perhaps matching TRBD1 or TRBD2 (6 bases each). V lost 1 base, J lost 5 bases, and 11 bases lay in between. Germline-derived CDR1 and CDR2 are LGHNA and YSLEER. CDR3 length: 14 amino acids.

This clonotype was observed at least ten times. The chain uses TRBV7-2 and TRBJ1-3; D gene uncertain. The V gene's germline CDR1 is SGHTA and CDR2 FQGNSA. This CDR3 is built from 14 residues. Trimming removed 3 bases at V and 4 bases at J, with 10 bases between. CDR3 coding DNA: TGTGCCAGCAGCTTTGTCGGGAACGGAAACACCATATATTTT. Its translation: CASSFVGNGNTIYF.